These T cell receptor beta chains were read from a single sample in a study of STAT5B mutations in CD4+ large granular lymphocyte leukemia. Produced via immunoSEQ multiplex PCR; TCRdb's table is partial and in-frame only. The sample has under 55,000 clones, approximately 86% seen once. The sample taken for sequencing was CD4+ T cells from blood buffy coats. These receptors came from a human donor in good health. The CDR3 runs from the conserved cysteine through the conserved F or W. The D gene is left open where the match is weak. The size of a clone is reported for some rows only, either as once, few or many, or as a class for expanded clones.

clone size	V gene	D gene	J gene	CDR3 DNA	CDR3 protein
-	TRBV2	-	TRBJ1-1	TGTGCCAGCAGTGAGAGTCTTGGTCCTATGAACACTGAAGCTTTCTTT	CASSESLGPMNTEAFF
-	TRBV14	-	TRBJ1-4	TGTGCCAGCAGCCAAGGCAAGAGGGTCTGGAATGAAAAACTGTTTTTT	CASSQGKRVWNEKLFF
-	TRBV10-3	-	TRBJ2-1	TGTGCCATCAGTGAGTTTGCGAGTTACAATGAGCAGTTCTTC	CAISEFASYNEQFF
-	TRBV7-9	-	TRBJ1-2	TGTGCCAGCAGCTTAAATCGTGGGGCCAACTATGGCTACACCTTC	CASSLNRGANYGYTF
-	TRBV9	TRBD1	TRBJ2-1	TGTGCCAGCAGCGTACAGGGGGACTCCTACAATGAGCAGTTCTTC	CASSVQGDSYNEQFF
-	TRBV2	-	TRBJ2-7	TGTGCCAGCAGTGCCCGGACCTCAACAGCCCACGAGCAGTACTTC	CASSARTSTAHEQYF
-	TRBV10-1	TRBD1	TRBJ1-2	TGCGCCAGCCCGAAGAAAACAGGGGGGGAGAACTATGGCTACACCTTC	CASPKKTGGENYGYTF
-	TRBV4-2	TRBD2	TRBJ2-3	TGTGCCAGCAGCCAAGATCATAGCGGGAGACGCACAGATACGCAGTATTTT	CASSQDHSGRRTDTQYF
-	TRBV7-8	-	TRBJ2-1	TGTGCCAGCAGCTTAGCCTTGTCTTCCTACAATGAGCAGTTCTTC	CASSLALSSYNEQFF
-	TRBV15	TRBD2	TRBJ2-3	TGTGCCACCAGCAGGGGACTAGCGGGTAGCACAGATACGCAGTATTTT	CATSRGLAGSTDTQYF
-	TRBV29-1	-	TRBJ1-2	TGCAGCGTTGAAGTTAGGGGTGAGGGCTACACCTTC	CSVEVRGEGYTF
-	TRBV7-9	TRBD1	TRBJ1-1	TGTGCCAGCAGCTTACAGGGGGCGAACACTGAAGCTTTCTTT	CASSLQGANTEAFF
-	TRBV7-9	TRBD1	TRBJ1-4	TGTGCCAGCAGCTATGGAGGGCAGGGGGTAACTAATGAAAAACTGTTTTTT	CASSYGGQGVTNEKLFF
-	TRBV14	TRBD1	TRBJ1-1	TGTGCCAGCAGCCGAGTAGGGGGCGCCCGGACTGAAGCTTTCTTT	CASSRVGGARTEAFF
-	TRBV6-1	TRBD1	TRBJ1-2	TGTGCCAGCAACGAACAGGGGGCGTATAACTATGGCTACACCTTC	CASNEQGAYNYGYTF
once	TRBV27	-	TRBJ1-5	TGTGCCAGCAGTTTCGGACAGAAACGTAGCAATCAGCCCCAGCATTTT	CASSFGQKRSNQPQHF
once	TRBV2	-	TRBJ1-1	TGTGCCAGCAGTGGTGGGGGAGGTAGCACTGAAGCTTTCTTT	CASSGGGGSTEAFF
few	TRBV7-3	TRBD1	TRBJ2-3	TGTGCCAGCAGCGAAAGTTCGGGACAGGGCCTAGATACGCAGTATTTT	CASSESSGQGLDTQYF
-	TRBV5-1	TRBD1	TRBJ1-3	TGCGCCAGCAGCCGACAGGGTGGGGGCCGGACTGGAAACACCATATATTTT	CASSRQGGGRTGNTIYF
-	TRBV2	-	TRBJ1-6	TGTGCCAGCAGTGCTGCGGTGACTCTATATAATTCACCCCTCCACTTT	CASSAAVTLYNSPLHF